The clone carrying this T cell receptor beta chain was observed a few times. Its antigen is unknown. Each CDR3 protein gets one entry after TCRdb re-called the 5' RACE reads with MiXCR. The repertoire holds some 350,000 distinct CDR3 sequences, with 15% to 20% as singletons. The entry originates in a study of T-cell memory formation after mild COVID-19. Study in general: Most TCR clusters belonged to a single donor.

Overall study results and limits: Some clones that responded were present in memory (sampled pre-infection), which suggests cross-reactive memory joined. Clones that contracted clustered mainly in CM and EM if CD4+ and in EMRA if CD8+. The authors left the SARS-CoV-2 specificity of second-wave clones peaking on day 37 unconfirmed.

The sequence was collected from a man younger than 35 who had mild COVID-19 (a few samples of this study predate the infection). Cell type and time point are not known. What was sequenced was PBMCs or a T cell subset sorted from them (not recorded which).

CDR3 DNA sequence: TGTGCCAGCAGCACCCTCCGGGCGGGGGAGTCCTACAATGAGCAGTTCTTC. Amino acids: CASSTLRAGESYNEQFF. The rearrangement uses TRBV6-5 and TRBJ2-1; 7 bases are shared with TRBD2. The V gene end was trimmed by 6 bases and the J gene end by 1 base; junction bases not matched to a gene: 12. The germline CDR1 and CDR2 sequences are MNHEY and SVGAGI. This CDR3 has 17 residues.